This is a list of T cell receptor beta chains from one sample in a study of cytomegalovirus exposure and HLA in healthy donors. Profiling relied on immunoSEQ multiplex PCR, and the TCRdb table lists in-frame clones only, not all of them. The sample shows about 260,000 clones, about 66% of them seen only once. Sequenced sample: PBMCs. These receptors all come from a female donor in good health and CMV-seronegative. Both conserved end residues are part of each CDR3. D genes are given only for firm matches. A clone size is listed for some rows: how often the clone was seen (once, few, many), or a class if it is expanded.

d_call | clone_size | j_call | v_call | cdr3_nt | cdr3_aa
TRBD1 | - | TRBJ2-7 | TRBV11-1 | TGTGCCAGCACCGACAGACAGGGATTCGAGCAGTACTTC | CASTDRQGFEQYF
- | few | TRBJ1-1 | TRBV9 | TGTGCCAGCAGCGGGTACCCCCCTGGACAAAACACTGAAGCTTTCTTT | CASSGYPPGQNTEAFF
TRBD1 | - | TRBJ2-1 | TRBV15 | TGTGCCACCAGCACAATCCTAACCACAGGGGGCGCGGGATACAATGAGCAGTTCTTC | CATSTILTTGGAGYNEQFF
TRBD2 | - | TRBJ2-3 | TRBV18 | TGTGCCAGCTCACCCCTGTATTTAGCGGGAGTCGGCACAGATACGCAGTATTTT | CASSPLYLAGVGTDTQYF
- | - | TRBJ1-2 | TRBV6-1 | TGTGCCAGCAGTGGCCCGGGGATTGTCTCTAACTATGGCTACACCTTC | CASSGPGIVSNYGYTF
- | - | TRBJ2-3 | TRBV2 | TGTGCCAGCAGTGAAGCCAGATCTAGCACAGATACGCAGTATTTT | CASSEARSSTDTQYF
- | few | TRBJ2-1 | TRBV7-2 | TGTGCCAGCAGCTCCCCGTCCCGCGGGCCCGTCAGCTCCTACAATGAGCAGTTCTTC | CASSSPSRGPVSSYNEQFF
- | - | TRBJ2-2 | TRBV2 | TGTGCCAGCAGTGAAGGGAGGCAGAACACCGGGGAGCTGTTTTTT | CASSEGRQNTGELFF
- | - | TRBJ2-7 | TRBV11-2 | TGTGCCAGCAGCTCCAGTGACGGGAGCGGCGAGCAGTACTTC | CASSSSDGSGEQYF
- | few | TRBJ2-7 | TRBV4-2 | TGTGCCAGCAGCCAAGTCACGGTTATAGCGGATCGGGAGCAGTACTTC | CASSQVTVIADREQYF
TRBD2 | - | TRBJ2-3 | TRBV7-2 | TGTGCCAGCAGCTCCCGCCCCCCTAGCGGCATCACAGATACGCAGTATTTT | CASSSRPPSGITDTQYF
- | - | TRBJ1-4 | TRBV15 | TGTGCCACCAGCAGAGTGCAGGGTGCTAATGAAAAACTGTTTTTT | CATSRVQGANEKLFF
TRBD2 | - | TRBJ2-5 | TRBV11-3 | TGTGCCAGCAGCGCGCCTGCTGGGGACTACCTGGAGTGGGGGGAAGAGACCCAGTACTTC | CASSAPAGDYLEWGEETQYF
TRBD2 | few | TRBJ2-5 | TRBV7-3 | TGTGCCAGCAGCCCAAGTAGCGGGCAAGAGACCCAGTACTTC | CASSPSSGQETQYF
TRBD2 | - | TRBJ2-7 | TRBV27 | TGTGCCAGCAGTTTGACTAGCCCACCCTACGAGCAGTACTTC | CASSLTSPPYEQYF
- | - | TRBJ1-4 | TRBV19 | TGTGCCAGTAGTATTAGACTACCTGAAAAACTGTTTTTT | CASSIRLPEKLFF
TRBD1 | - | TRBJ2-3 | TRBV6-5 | TGTGCCAGCAGAGGGGACAGGCGCACAGATACGCAGTATTTT | CASRGDRRTDTQYF
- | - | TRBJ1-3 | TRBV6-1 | TGTGCCAGCAGTGAGACGCCCGACAGCTACTCTGGAAACACCATATATTTT | CASSETPDSYSGNTIYF
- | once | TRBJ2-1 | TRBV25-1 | TGTGCCAGCAGCGTCCTCCAGCGGGACAGGTCCTACAATGAGCAGTTCTTC | CASSVLQRDRSYNEQFF
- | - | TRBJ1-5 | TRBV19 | TGTGCCAGTAGAATGGAACAGGGAAATCAGCCCCAGCATTTT | CASRMEQGNQPQHF
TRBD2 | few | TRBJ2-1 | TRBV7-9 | TGTGCCAGCAGCTTAGATCGAGGCGGGACTAGGGACAATGAGCAGTTCTTC | CASSLDRGGTRDNEQFF
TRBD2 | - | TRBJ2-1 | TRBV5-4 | TGTGCCAGCAACCTAGCGGGTGCGAGCTCCTACAATGAGCAGTTCTTC | CASNLAGASSYNEQFF
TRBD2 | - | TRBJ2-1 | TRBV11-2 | TGTGCCAGCAGCATCTCTAGCGGGGCATACAATGAGCAGTTCTTC | CASSISSGAYNEQFF
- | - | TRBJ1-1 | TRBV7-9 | TGTTCCAGCAGCCCCATAGGGAGGGGCGCTGAAGCTTTCTTT | CSSSPIGRGAEAFF
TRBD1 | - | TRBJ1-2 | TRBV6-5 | TGTGCCAGCAGTTATTCCACAGGGGTCTATGGCTACACCTTC | CASSYSTGVYGYTF
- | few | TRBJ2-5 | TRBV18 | TGTGCCAGCTCACCATTGACAGAAGAGACCCAGTACTTC | CASSPLTEETQYF
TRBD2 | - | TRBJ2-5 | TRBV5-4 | TGTGCCAGCAGCTTAAGCGGGAGCCGAGAGACCCAGTACTTC | CASSLSGSRETQYF
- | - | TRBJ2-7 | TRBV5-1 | TGCGCCAGCAGCTTTGGGCAGAACGAGCAGTACTTC | CASSFGQNEQYF
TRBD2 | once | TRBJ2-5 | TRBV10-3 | TGTGCCATCAGTGGGTCGGGACTAACGGGGGAGACCCAGTACTTC | CAISGSGLTGETQYF
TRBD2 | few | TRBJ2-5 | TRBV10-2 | TGCGCCAGCAGAGACGGGACTAGCGGACAAGAGACCCAGTACTTC | CASRDGTSGQETQYF
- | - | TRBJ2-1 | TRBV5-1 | TGCGCCAGCAGCTTGCCTTACAATGAGCAGTTCTTC | CASSLPYNEQFF
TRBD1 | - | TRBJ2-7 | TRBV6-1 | TGTGCCAGCAGTGAGCCGGGACAGTCCTACGAGCAGTACTTC | CASSEPGQSYEQYF
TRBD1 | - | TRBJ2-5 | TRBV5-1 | TGCGCCAGCAGCTCGCCGGGACAGGGGGGGACCCAGTACTTC | CASSSPGQGGTQYF
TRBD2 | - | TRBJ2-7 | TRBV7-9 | TGTGCCAGCAGCTTAGAGCGGGAGTGGTACTTC | CASSLEREWYF
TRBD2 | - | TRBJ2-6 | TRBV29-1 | TGCAGCGTTGGGTTGTTAGCGGGGTCGGGGGCCAACGTCCTGACTTTC | CSVGLLAGSGANVLTF
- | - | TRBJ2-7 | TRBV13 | TGTGCCAGCAGCGGACGGGACTTCTTTCCCTACGAGCAGTACTTC | CASSGRDFFPYEQYF
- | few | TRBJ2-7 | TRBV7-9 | TGTGCCAGCAGCTTAGTAGGGGGCGGGAGGACTTACGAGCAGTACTTC | CASSLVGGGRTYEQYF
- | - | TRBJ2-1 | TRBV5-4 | TGTGCCAGCAGCTTGGGACAGAGAAACAATGAGCAGTTCTTC | CASSLGQRNNEQFF